The 6 T cell receptor beta chains given below trace back to one sample, sequenced in a study of blood T cell repertoires in COVID-19. Assay used: immunoSEQ multiplex PCR; TCRdb lists only in-frame clones, some missing. The sample contains 180,000 or so clones, almost 85% of which appear only once. The material sequenced was peripheral blood. The receptors stem from a man aged 40-55 years who had recovered from COVID-19.

The rearrangement links TRBV7-3 to TRBJ2-2; D is uncertain. The germline gives CDR1 SGHTA, CDR2 FQGTGA. V was shortened by 1 base and J by 6 bases, with 3 bases between the two germline ends. This CDR3 comprises 12 residues. The CDR3 nucleotides read TGTGCCAGCAGCTTAAGAGCCGGGGAGCTGTTTTTT. It yields the protein CASSLRAGELFF. Full variable domain (outside the CDR3, taken from reference TRBV7-3 and TRBJ2-2): GAGVSQTPSNKVTEKGKYVELRCDPISGHTALYWYRQSLGQGPEFLIYFQGTGAADDSGLPNDRFFAVRPEGSVSTLKIQRTERGDSAVYLCASSLRAGELFFGEGSRLTVL.

This rearrangement joins TRBV7-9 to TRBJ2-3, with 9 positions matching TRBD2. With 2 bases clipped from V and 2 bases from J, the junction kept 8 bases outside the gene matches. CDR3 length: 17 residues. Germline V lookup: CDR1 SEHNR, CDR2 FQNEAQ (reference sequence). The CDR3 coding sequence is TGTGCCAGCAGCTTAAAGGTAGCGGGAGATCACACAGATACGCAGTATTTT. Translation: CASSLKVAGDHTDTQYF. Combining the CDR3 with reference TRBV7-9 and TRBJ2-3 gives the whole variable domain DTGVSQNPRHKITKRGQNVTFRCDPISEHNRLYWYRQTLGQGPEFLTYFQNEAQLEKSRLLSDRFSAERPKGSFSTLEIQRTEQGDSAMYLCASSLKVAGDHTDTQYFGPGTRLTVL.

The CDR3 DNA sequence: TGTGCCAGTAGTTGGGGCGAAGGCTCCTACGAGCAGTACTTC. It yields the protein CASSWGEGSYEQYF. V usage is TRBV19 and J usage is TRBJ2-7; D perhaps matches TRBD1 (5 bases). CDR3 length equals 14 residues. CDR1 is LNHDA and CDR2 is SQIVND in the germline V gene (reference sequence). Trimming removed 5 bases from V and 0 bases from J, with 11 bases in between.

The chain combines TRBV5-8 with TRBJ1-2; 7 bases fit TRBD1. Per the germline V gene, CDR1 is SGHTS and CDR2 is YDEGEE. The CDR3 extends over 14 amino acids. With V trimmed by 0 bases and J by 4 bases, 3 bases remained unmatched. The CDR3 sequence: CASSLEPGGYGYTF. CDR3 nucleotides: TGTGCCAGCAGCTTGGAGCCAGGGGGCTATGGCTACACCTTC. Full variable domain (outside the CDR3, taken from reference TRBV5-8 and TRBJ1-2): EAGVTQSPTHLIKTRGQQATLRCSPISGHTSVYWYQQALGLGLQFLLWYDEGEERNRGNFPPRFSGRQFPNYSSELNVNALELEDSALYLCASSLEPGGYGYTFGSGTRLTVV.

The chain has TRBV29-1 and TRBJ2-5; possible D gene TRBD2, 6 bases. Deletions cut 1 base from V and 0 bases from J, with 15 bases between. Germline V gene lookup returns CDR1 SQVTM and CDR2 ANQGSEA. The CDR3 contains 16 residues. The CDR3 reads CSVEGVVGGNQETQYF. CDR3 nucleotide sequence: TGCAGCGTTGAAGGGGTAGTTGGGGGGAACCAAGAGACCCAGTACTTC.

This chain joins TRBV30 and TRBJ2-1; 10 nucleotides line up with TRBD2. This CDR3 has 14 amino acids. With V trimmed by 8 bases and J by 3 bases, 7 bases remained unmatched. Germline assignment: CDR1 GTSNPN and CDR2 SVGIG (reference sequence). The CDR3 region is CAGAWTSGYNEQFF. CDR3 nucleotides: TGTGCCGGGGCCTGGACTAGCGGCTACAATGAGCAGTTCTTC. Using reference TRBV30 and TRBJ2-1 for the parts outside the CDR3, the full variable domain is SQTIHQWPATLVQPVGSPLSLECTVEGTSNPNLYWYRQAAGRGLQLLFYSVGIGQISSEVPQNLSASRPQDRQFILSSKKLLLSDSGFYLCAGAWTSGYNEQFFGPGTRLTVL.